The rows below give T cell receptor beta chains drawn from one sample of a study of OX40 agonist ivuxolimab in advanced cancers. Assay used: immunoSEQ multiplex PCR; TCRdb lists only in-frame clones, some missing. The repertoire holds approximately 69,000 clones, with roughly 84% as singletons. The sequencing here drew on CD4+ or CD8+ T cells sorted from blood, taken in a trial of the OX40 agonist ivuxolimab. These receptors all stem from an adult with an advanced solid tumor such as melanoma, head and neck, liver or kidney cancer. CDR3s include the opening cysteine and the closing phenylalanine or tryptophan. A D gene is named only where the DNA matches it firmly. A row's size may be missing; if present it is once, few, many or a size class.

.,.,TRBJ1-5,TRBV10-2,CASSESGGLGQPQHF,TGCGCCAGCAGTGAGTCGGGGGGGTTAGGTCAGCCCCAGCATTTT
.,TRBD1,TRBJ1-2,TRBV29-1,CSVDQGGYLYGYTF,TGCAGCGTTGACCAGGGGGGGTATCTCTATGGCTACACCTTC
few,.,TRBJ2-7,TRBV5-1,CASSRGGQMTSWQYF,TGCGCCAGCAGCCGGGGGGGACAGATGACTTCGTGGCAGTACTTC
once,.,TRBJ2-5,TRBV7-3,CASSLGVLETQYF,TGTGCCAGCAGCTTGGGGGTCTTAGAGACCCAGTACTTC
.,.,TRBJ2-5,TRBV7-6,CASSLGPAFRETQYF,TGTGCCAGCAGCTTAGGTCCCGCTTTCCGAGAGACCCAGTACTTC
.,.,TRBJ1-1,TRBV4-3,CASSQDRWALEAFF,TGCGCCAGCAGCCAAGATCGCTGGGCTCTCGAAGCTTTCTTT
few,TRBD2,TRBJ2-3,TRBV9,CASSKGTSGDDTQYF,TGTGCCAGCAGCAAAGGGACTAGCGGGGATGATACGCAGTATTTT
.,TRBD1,TRBJ1-4,TRBV2,CASETIKDRRYFF,TGTGCCAGCGAGACAATAAAGGACAGGAGATATTTTTTT
.,.,TRBJ2-5,TRBV20-1,CSASFQETQYF,TGCAGTGCTAGCTTCCAAGAGACCCAGTACTTC
.,.,TRBJ2-2,TRBV7-9,CASSFEITGELFF,TGTGCCAGCAGCTTCGAAATCACCGGGGAGCTGTTTTTT
.,.,TRBJ2-2,TRBV7-6,CASSPGRIGELFF,TGTGCCAGCAGCCCCGGACGTATCGGGGAGCTGTTTTTT
.,.,TRBJ1-1,TRBV19,CASSIEGIAAFF,TGTGCCAGTAGTATTGAGGGGATTGCGGCTTTCTTT
.,.,TRBJ1-1,TRBV7-2,CASSSDDIPEAFF,TGTGCCAGCAGCTCCGACGACATCCCTGAAGCTTTCTTT
.,TRBD2,TRBJ2-3,TRBV4-3,CASSREAGISTDTQYF,TGCGCCAGCAGCCGAGAAGCGGGGATTAGCACAGATACGCAGTATTTT
.,TRBD1,TRBJ2-1,TRBV18,CASSKDRSYNEQFF,TGTGCCAGCTCCAAGGACAGGAGCTACAATGAGCAGTTCTTC
.,.,TRBJ1-2,TRBV5-1,CASSSGFLSYTF,TGCGCCAGCAGCTCAGGGTTCCTCAGCTACACCTTC
.,TRBD1,TRBJ2-7,TRBV7-2,CASSRQGEQYF,TGTGCCAGCAGTCGACAGGGGGAGCAGTACTTC
.,TRBD1,TRBJ2-7,TRBV9,CASSVGGTEGYEQYF,TGTGCCAGCAGCGTAGGTGGGACAGAGGGCTACGAGCAGTACTTC
.,TRBD1,TRBJ2-7,TRBV5-1,CASSLSTGSPYEQYF,TGCGCCAGCAGCTTGTCGACAGGGAGCCCCTACGAGCAGTACTTC
.,TRBD2,TRBJ2-5,TRBV5-5,CATKSGGGTETQYF,TGTGCCACCAAGTCCGGGGGGGGCACAGAGACCCAGTACTTC
.,.,TRBJ1-6,TRBV5-6,CASSSPGQNSPLHF,TGTGCCAGCAGCTCGCCGGGACAAAATTCACCCCTCCACTTT
.,TRBD1,TRBJ2-5,TRBV9,CASSTGTGGVETQYF,TGTGCCAGCAGCACAGGGACAGGTGGTGTGGAGACCCAGTACTTC
.,.,TRBJ2-1,TRBV5-5,CASSPPGTRGGHEQFF,TGTGCCAGCAGCCCGCCCGGGACAAGGGGGGGCCATGAGCAGTTCTTC
.,.,TRBJ1-1,TRBV11-3,CASSLDFAVNTEAFF,TGTGCCAGCAGCTTAGATTTCGCGGTGAACACTGAAGCTTTCTTT
.,.,TRBJ2-1,TRBV21-1,CASSKSSAGSSYNEQFF,TGTGCCAGCAGCAAATCGTCGGCGGGGAGCTCCTACAATGAGCAGTTCTTC
.,.,TRBJ2-7,TRBV27,CASSLGASYEQYF,TGTGCCAGCAGTTTGGGGGCATCCTACGAGCAGTACTTC
once,.,TRBJ2-2,TRBV18,CASSPGTINTGELFF,TGTGCCAGCTCACCAGGGACGATTAACACCGGGGAGCTGTTTTTT
.,.,TRBJ1-1,TRBV18,CASSPNIVAEAFF,TGTGCCAGCTCACCCAACATAGTCGCTGAAGCTTTCTTT
.,.,TRBJ1-3,TRBV28,CASLTMSSGNTIYF,TGTGCCAGCCTTACCATGAGCTCTGGAAACACCATATATTTT
.,.,TRBJ2-4,TRBV29-1,CSVADSNIQYF,TGCAGCGTCGCGGACAGTAACATTCAGTACTTC
.,TRBD1,TRBJ2-1,TRBV9,CASSEYPEGQSYNEQFF,TGTGCCAGCAGCGAATACCCTGAGGGACAGTCCTACAATGAGCAGTTCTTC
once,.,TRBJ1-6,TRBV9,CASSVSAGADSSPLHF,TGTGCCAGCAGCGTAAGTGCAGGGGCCGATAGTTCACCCCTCCACTTT
.,.,TRBJ2-1,TRBV11-3,CASSPDRNYNEQFF,TGTGCCAGCAGCCCGGACAGAAACTACAATGAGCAGTTCTTC
.,.,TRBJ1-6,TRBV19,CASSSQGSSSYNSPLHF,TGTGCCAGTAGTTCTCAGGGGTCGAGCTCCTATAATTCACCCCTCCACTTT
.,.,TRBJ2-2,TRBV7-2,CASSLDGGGELFF,TGTGCCAGCAGCTTAGATGGAGGCGGGGAGCTGTTTTTT
.,.,TRBJ1-5,TRBV2,CASSEVQDNQPQHF,TGTGCCAGCAGTGAGGTACAGGACAATCAGCCCCAGCATTTT
.,.,TRBJ2-5,TRBV19,CASSIDPGGRETQYF,TGTGCCAGTAGTATAGATCCCGGGGGCCGGGAGACCCAGTACTTC
.,.,TRBJ2-6,TRBV11-3,CASSTGAGANVLTF,TGTGCCAGCAGCACAGGTGCCGGGGCCAACGTCCTGACTTTC
once,.,TRBJ2-3,TRBV18,CASSLTSRDTQYF,TGTGCCAGCTCGCTCACTAGCCGAGATACGCAGTATTTT
.,TRBD1,TRBJ2-1,TRBV10-3,CAISKWTGQLSYNEQFF,TGTGCCATCAGTAAGTGGACAGGCCAACTCTCCTACAATGAGCAGTTCTTC
.,.,TRBJ1-5,TRBV7-8,CASSLGGQPQHF,TGTGCCAGCAGCTTAGGGGGTCAGCCCCAGCATTTT